Listed below are T cell receptor beta chains from one sample, sequenced in a study of blood T cell repertoires in COVID-19. Only in-frame clones appear in the TCRdb table, and some are missing; sequencing was by immunoSEQ multiplex PCR. The sample consists of fewer than 50,000 clones, around 83% of them appearing once. Sequencing was carried out using peripheral blood. These receptors all come from a woman of 80 years or more with active or convalescent COVID-19. CDR3s include the opening cysteine and the closing phenylalanine or tryptophan. The D gene is left open where the match is weak. Size is stated for part of the rows, as once, few or many counts, or as a class when the clone is expanded.

-	-	TRBJ2-7	TRBV6-2/TRBV6-3	TGTGCCAGCAGTTCCGTCAGCTCCTACGAGCAGTACTTC	CASSSVSSYEQYF
-	-	TRBJ2-3	TRBV4-3	TGCGCCAGCAGCCATCCGGGACTAGATACGCAGTATTTT	CASSHPGLDTQYF
-	-	TRBJ1-3	TRBV28	TGTGCCGGCAGTTTTCCCCACAGGAGCTCTGGAAACACCATATATTTT	CAGSFPHRSSGNTIYF
TRBD1	-	TRBJ2-2	TRBV7-2	TGTGCCAGCAGCGGGGACAGGGGGCTAACCGGGGAGCTGTTTTTT	CASSGDRGLTGELFF
-	-	TRBJ2-3	TRBV5-1	TGCGCCAGCAGCGTCGGGAGACTCTCAGATACGCAGTATTTT	CASSVGRLSDTQYF
TRBD2	-	TRBJ2-7	TRBV6-2/TRBV6-3	TGTGCCAGCAGTTTGACTAGCGGATCATTATACGAGCAGTACTTC	CASSLTSGSLYEQYF
-	-	TRBJ2-3	TRBV7-6	TGTGCCAGCAGCTTAGGGCTAGGTGGCACAGATACGCAGTATTTT	CASSLGLGGTDTQYF
TRBD1	once	TRBJ1-1	TRBV3-1/TRBV3-2	TGTGCCAGCAGCCAACGGGGACAGGGAGGTGAAGCTTTCTTT	CASSQRGQGGEAFF
TRBD2	once	TRBJ2-3	TRBV6-5	TGTGCCAGCAGTTACGGGCGGGAGTTTCTGCAGTATTTT	CASSYGREFLQYF
TRBD2	-	TRBJ2-3	TRBV7-7	TGTGCTAGCAGCCGTGGGACTAGCACCGCAGATACGCAGTATTTT	CASSRGTSTADTQYF
-	-	TRBJ2-7	TRBV6-5	TGTGCCAGCAAGGCAGGGTATGCTTCCTACGAGCAGTACTTC	CASKAGYASYEQYF
TRBD1	-	TRBJ2-7	TRBV9	TGTGCCAGCAGCGTGTGGACAGGGTCCGAGCAGTACTTC	CASSVWTGSEQYF
-	-	TRBJ1-5	TRBV30	TGTGCCTGGAGTGCGGGATCTGACCAGCCCCAGCATTTT	CAWSAGSDQPQHF
TRBD2	-	TRBJ2-1	TRBV5-1	TGCGCCAGCAGTAGGCCTAGCGGGAGGGGCAATGAGCAGTTCTTC	CASSRPSGRGNEQFF